This T cell receptor (beta chain) was sequenced in a study of T cell responses to AZD1222 COVID-19 vaccine. Only one count was recorded for this clone. Its antigen is not known. Recipients boosted at about 4 weeks or about 12 weeks are pooled. The CDR3 has 14 amino acids. The ends were cut back, 5 bases at V and 8 bases at J, with 16 bases in the middle. CDR1 and CDR2 (germline): SEHNR, FQNEAQ (reference sequence). Libraries were prepared by immunoSEQ multiplex PCR; TCRdb keeps only in-frame clonotypes and omits some of them. The repertoire holds around 140,000 clones, with about 90% as singletons. Findings and limits, study-wide: White British ancestry dominated among donors, who included more females, and clonal diversity was possibly underestimated. Targets within unmutated variant regions were reportedly found for nearly half of spike-specific TCRs. Spike regions recognized by vaccine-associated CD4 TCRs spanned the protein, led by 160-218 and 743-854.

This TCR was recovered from an adult who received the AZD1222 COVID-19 vaccine. The sample consisted of peripheral blood, taken 28 days after the second AZD1222 dose. V gene TRBV7-9 combines with J gene TRBJ2-4; possible D gene TRBD2, 6 bases. The CDR3 region has the DNA TGTGCCAGCAGCCCCTGGGGGGACGGGGACATTCAGTACTTC. Translated: CASSPWGDGDIQYF.